This T cell receptor (beta chain) stems from a study of T cell responses to AZD1222 COVID-19 vaccine. Study-wide results and caveats: At baseline, just 5 or 6 AZD1222 recipients tested seropositive. Most donors were white British and more were female, and clonal diversity was possibly underestimated.

Data came from immunoSEQ multiplex PCR; TCRdb stores just in-frame clones and leaves some out. The data hold 95,000 or so clones, with approximately 90% observed a single time. In regard to this clone: Antigen unknown.

From germline, CDR1 is SGHKS and CDR2 YYEKEE (reference sequence). This CDR3 spans 15 amino acids. V was cut by 0 bases and J by 0 bases, with 4 bases left in between. Both about-4-week and about-12-week second-dose recipients were combined. The sequence was obtained from an adult who received the AZD1222 COVID-19 vaccine. Source: peripheral blood, taken 28 days after the second AZD1222 dose. This rearrangement joins TRBV5-5 to TRBJ2-6; unclear D gene. CDR3 protein: CASSLGVSGANVLTF. In DNA, the CDR3 is TGTGCCAGCAGCTTGGGTGTCTCTGGGGCCAACGTCCTGACTTTC.